Below, 7 T cell receptor beta chains from the same sample are listed, as sequenced in a study of T cell responses to AZD1222 COVID-19 vaccine. Clones were read by immunoSEQ multiplex PCR, and TCRdb kept only the in-frame ones, dropping some. The sample holds about 120,000 clones, 84% seen once. The source was peripheral blood, collected 28 days after the second AZD1222 dose. These receptors were collected from an adult who received the AZD1222 COVID-19 vaccine.

The chain combines TRBV15 with TRBJ1-4; D ambiguous. This CDR3 region has 15 residues. Trimming stripped 1 base from V and 2 bases from J, with 8 bases between. Germline V gene lookup returns CDR1 LNHNV and CDR2 YYDKDF (reference sequence). CDR3 DNA sequence: TGTGCCACCAGCAGAGGAGGTAGCACTAATGAAAAACTGTTTTTT. Translation gives CATSRGGSTNEKLFF.

A single count supports this clone. V is TRBV28 and J is TRBJ2-2; TRBD2 is a possible D gene (5 bases). Germline loops: CDR1 MDHEN, CDR2 SYDVKM. CDR3 length: 13 residues. The V gene lost 1 base and the J gene lost 7 bases, with 7 bases spanning the gap. The CDR3 loop is CASSLSGDGELFF. CDR3 nucleotide sequence: TGTGCCAGCAGTTTATCCGGGGACGGGGAGCTGTTTTTT.

This sequence joins TRBV10-3 and TRBJ1-2; 8 bases match TRBD1. The CDR3 spans 10 residues. With V trimmed by 8 bases and J by 7 bases, 0 bases remained unmatched. Germline values: CDR1 ENHRY, CDR2 SYGVKD. CDR3 sequence reads: CAIGTGGYTF. The DNA of the CDR3 is TGTGCCATCGGGACAGGTGGCTACACCTTC.

The chain recombines TRBV9 with TRBJ1-2; possibly TRBD1 for D (6 bases). From germline, CDR1 is SGDLS and CDR2 YYNGEE. The CDR3 consists of 14 residues. Trimming stripped 3 bases from V and 5 bases from J, with 14 bases between. DNA of the CDR3: TGTGCCAGCAGCGGACCGCAGGGGACGTATGGCTACACCTTC. It encodes CASSGPQGTYGYTF.

This clone was detected only once. A read error may account for a junction end that differs from germline. The J gene is TRBJ2-2, the V gene TRBV7-7; 7 bases are a match to TRBD1. The length of the CDR3 is 14 residues. Germline values: CDR1 SSHAT, CDR2 FNYEAQ (reference sequence). The DNA of the CDR3 is TGTGCTAGCAGCACTACAACAGGGGTCGGGGAGCTGTTTTTT. This gives the protein CASSTTTGVGELFF.

The rearrangement uses TRBV23-1 and TRBJ2-7, with D perhaps matching TRBD1 or TRBD2 (5 bases each). TRBV23-1 is given ORF status, its function remaining uncertain. V lost 6 bases and J lost 5, with 11 bases in between. CDR3 length equals 12 residues. The CDR3 loop reads CASSLWGNEQYF. The CDR3 coding sequence is TGCGCCAGCAGCCTATGGGGGAACGAGCAGTACTTC.

In DNA form, the CDR3 reads TGTGCCAGCAGTGAATTCGGCAGTAACTATGGCTACACCTTC. Translated, it gives CASSEFGSNYGYTF. The chain carries TRBV6-1 and TRBJ1-2; D is ambiguous. The germline CDR1 and CDR2 sequences are MNHNS and SASEGT. The CDR3 has 14 residues. V lost 2 bases to trimming and J lost 1 base, with 8 bases between them.